Presented here are 30 T cell receptor beta chains from one specimen sequenced in a study of cytomegalovirus exposure and HLA in healthy donors. Primers included in the PCR were 60 Vbeta and 13 Jbeta primers. TCRdb's copy holds only in-frame clones and misses some; the assay was immunoSEQ multiplex PCR. The sample holds tens of thousands of clones, about 71% seen once. The sample was PBMCs. These receptors were obtained from a man in his 60s in good health and CMV-seronegative.

The chain links TRBV5-4 to TRBJ2-7, with D perhaps matching TRBD2 (7 bases). Germline values: CDR1 SGHNT, CDR2 YYREEE (reference sequence). V lost 2 bases and J 7 bases, leaving 19 bases between the germline ends. This CDR3 region has 15 residues. This chain's CDR3 is CASSLAGLSRGEQYF. CDR3 sequence (DNA): TGTGCCAGCAGCTTAGCGGGGCTTTCAAGGGGGGAGCAGTACTTC.

The V and J genes are TRBV28 and TRBJ2-5, with D perhaps matching TRBD2 (5 bases). Germline V gene lookup returns CDR1 MDHEN and CDR2 SYDVKM. V lost 5 bases, J lost 5 bases, and 15 bases lay in between. This CDR3 is built from 14 residues. DNA for the CDR3: TGTGCCAGCAGTCCAGCCCCCGGGAAGGAGACCCAGTACTTC. Protein sequence: CASSPAPGKETQYF.

This chain links TRBV5-5 with TRBJ1-5, with a tentative D call TRBD1 (6 bases). CDR3 size: 16 residues. Germline CDR1 is SGHKS and CDR2 is YYEKEE (reference sequence). V was shortened by 0 bases and J by 6 bases, with 16 bases between the two germline ends. The CDR3 bases are TGTGCCAGCAGCTTGGACACAGGGCAGAAGGGTCAGCCCCAGCATTTT. This encodes CASSLDTGQKGQPQHF.

This clone was observed a single time. The rearrangement links TRBV7-9 to TRBJ2-7; 8 bases fit TRBD2. J was trimmed by 1 base and V by 4 bases; bases with no gene match: 9. CDR3 length equals 16 residues. Germline lookup yields CDR1 SEHNR and CDR2 FQNEAQ (reference sequence). This chain's CDR3 is CASSSRAGASSYEQYF. The CDR3 DNA follows: TGTGCCAGCAGCTCTCGAGCGGGGGCGAGTTCCTACGAGCAGTACTTC.

The V and J genes are TRBV5-4 and TRBJ2-1; TRBD2 matches 11 bases. V trimming: 2 bases; J trimming: 7 bases; junction bases outside the gene matches: 5. The CDR3 totals 15 residues. Germline CDR1 is SGHNT and CDR2 is YYREEE (reference sequence). The CDR3 bases are TGTGCCAGCAGCTTCCGGCCTAGCGGGAGGAATGAGCAGTTCTTC. Its translation: CASSFRPSGRNEQFF.

This clone was counted only a few times. The V and J genes are TRBV28 and TRBJ1-5; no firm D call. V lost 2 bases and J 3 bases, leaving 8 bases between the germline ends. The CDR3 has 14 amino acids. Germline CDR1 MDHEN, CDR2 SYDVKM. The CDR3 bases are TGTGCCAGCAGTTTACCGGTAAACAATCAGCCCCAGCATTTT. This encodes CASSLPVNNQPQHF.

The J gene is TRBJ1-4, the V gene TRBV30; 7 bases are a match to TRBD1. With 5 bases clipped from V and 7 bases from J, the junction kept 1 base outside the gene matches. Germline V gives CDR1 GTSNPN, CDR2 SVGIG (reference sequence). The CDR3 consists of 11 residues. This CDR3 is CAWGDSEKLFF. The CDR3, as DNA: TGTGCCTGGGGGGACAGTGAAAAACTGTTTTTT.

This chain links TRBV18 with TRBJ2-1, with D possibly matching TRBD1 (6 bases). CDR1 and CDR2 (germline): KGHSH, LQKENI. With 2 bases removed from V and 6 bases from J, the gap between germline ends came to 14 bases. The CDR3 has 15 amino acids. The CDR3 protein is CASSPWAGVVNEQFF. DNA for the CDR3: TGTGCCAGCTCACCATGGGCAGGGGTGGTCAATGAGCAGTTCTTC.

This clone was seen more than once but under ten times. V is TRBV28 and J is TRBJ2-7; 10 bases map to TRBD1. V dropped 6 bases and J dropped 6; count of bases not matched to a gene: 8. The CDR3 totals 14 residues. Germline CDR1 reads MDHEN; CDR2 reads SYDVKM. The CDR3 here is CASSRTGGLGEQYF. The CDR3 nucleotides read TGTGCCAGCAGCCGGACAGGGGGATTAGGCGAGCAGTACTTC.

The chain uses TRBV7-2 and TRBJ2-1; no clear D. This CDR3 contains 13 residues. V dropped 1 base and J dropped 5 bases, with 6 bases sitting between them. Germline V lookup: CDR1 SGHTA, CDR2 FQGNSA. The CDR3 DNA follows: TGTGCCAGCAGCTTAGTCGTAGACAATGAGCAGTTCTTC. Translation: CASSLVVDNEQFF.

This chain links TRBV25-1 with TRBJ2-7; TRBD2 agrees at 7 bases. Germline loops: CDR1 MGHDK, CDR2 SYGVNS. V lost 1 base to trimming and J lost 0 bases; unmatched junction nucleotides: 3. This CDR3 has 15 residues. The CDR3 coding sequence is TGTGCCAGCAGTGAATCCGCGGGGGACTCCTACGAGCAGTACTTC. Amino acids: CASSESAGDSYEQYF.

J is TRBJ2-6 and V is TRBV5-4; perhaps TRBD1 as D (5 bases). Trimming took 1 base from V and 4 from J, leaving 9 bases between them. The germline V gene has CDR1 SGHNT and CDR2 YYREEE (reference sequence). The CDR3 runs to 15 residues. The CDR3 region is CASSLTGSGANVLTF. The CDR3 DNA follows: TGTGCCAGCAGCTTGACAGGATCCGGGGCCAACGTCCTGACTTTC.

The CDR3 region has the DNA TGTGCCAGCAGCCCCAGTTTGGGCGGGATGCGTGACACCGGGGAGCTGTTTTTT. This translates into CASSPSLGGMRDTGELFF. The chain has TRBV28 and TRBJ2-2; tentative D call: TRBD2 (6 bases). The CDR3 covers 18 residues. In germline, CDR1 is MDHEN, CDR2 SYDVKM. Trimming took off 6 bases at V and 3 bases at J, with 23 bases between the two ends.

The chain recombines TRBV14 with TRBJ2-2; TRBD1 matches 8 bases. Germline CDR1 SGHDN, CDR2 FVKESK. This CDR3 spans 17 amino acids. The ends lost 4 bases at V and 4 bases at J; junction bases unmatched: 11. Here the CDR3 DNA reads TGTGCCAGCAGCCGCCCTGGACAGGGCCGTGGCACCGGGGAGCTGTTTTTT. Amino acid sequence: CASSRPGQGRGTGELFF.

This clone has only a few counts. CDR3 DNA: TGTGCCAGTAGTCACCTAGGTCAGCCCCAGCATTTT. This encodes CASSHLGQPQHF. This rearrangement joins TRBV19 to TRBJ1-5; D not resolved. V dropped 5 bases and J dropped 6 bases, with 8 bases sitting between them. There are 12 residues in the CDR3. CDR1 and CDR2 from the germline V gene are LNHDA and SQIVND (reference sequence).

The chain couples TRBV4-3 to TRBJ1-4, with a possible D match to TRBD1 (6 bases). With 3 bases removed from V and 5 bases from J, the gap between germline ends came to 19 bases. This CDR3 is built from 17 residues. The V gene's germline CDR1 is LGHNA and CDR2 YSLEER. DNA for the CDR3: TGCGCCAGCAGCCACCAGGCAGCGACAGGACGAAATGAAAAACTGTTTTTT. Protein product: CASSHQAATGRNEKLFF.

This clone was seen just once. Here the CDR3 reads CASSYSSGSGYEQYF. The CDR3, as DNA: TGTGCCAGCAGCTATTCTAGCGGGAGTGGGTACGAGCAGTACTTC. V usage is TRBV11-1 and J usage is TRBJ2-7; 10 nucleotides align to TRBD2. Germline CDR1 SGHAT, CDR2 FQDESV (reference sequence). This CDR3 has 15 amino acids. Trimming removed 4 bases from V and 4 bases from J; junction bases left unmatched: 7.

V and J are TRBV2 and TRBJ2-1; D is perhaps TRBD1 (6 bases). V lost 7 bases and J 4 bases, leaving 17 bases between the germline ends. CDR1 is SNHLY and CDR2 is FYNNEI in the germline V gene. This CDR3 spans 15 amino acids. The CDR3 loop reads CASMRDNGGYNEQFF. DNA for the CDR3: TGTGCCAGCATGAGGGACAATGGTGGGTACAATGAGCAGTTCTTC.

The chain uses TRBV4-2 and TRBJ2-1, with TRBD2 matching over 12 bases. Trimming removed 4 bases from V and 2 bases from J; junction bases left unmatched: 6. From germline, CDR1 is LGHNA and CDR2 YNFKEQ. The CDR3 has 17 residues. The CDR3 DNA reads TGTGCCAGCAGCCCGCGGACTAGCGGGACCCCCTACAATGAGCAGTTCTTC. Protein: CASSPRTSGTPYNEQFF.

This clone was found a few times. This chain joins TRBV5-1 and TRBJ1-1; D gene uncertain. Germline CDR1 and CDR2: SGHRS and YFSETQ. Trimming removed 2 bases from V and 0 bases from J, with 8 bases in between. This CDR3 has 14 residues. The CDR3 coding sequence is TGCGCCAGCAGCTTAGGACTGATGAACACTGAAGCTTTCTTT. Protein product: CASSLGLMNTEAFF.

The rearrangement links TRBV18 to TRBJ2-5; 14 nucleotides line up with TRBD2. CDR3 length: 18 amino acids. V gave up 2 bases and J gave up 2 bases; unmatched junction bases: 7. Germline V gives CDR1 KGHSH, CDR2 LQKENI. The CDR3 DNA sequence: TGTGCCAGCTCACCAAAGACTAGCGGGGGGGTACGGCAAGAGACCCAGTACTTC. Translation: CASSPKTSGGVRQETQYF.

The V call is TRBV29-1, the J call TRBJ2-7, with a weak D call TRBD1 (6 bases). CDR1 and CDR2 (germline): SQVTM, ANQGSEA. The ends were cut back, 6 bases at V and 2 bases at J, with 17 bases in the middle. The CDR3 has 14 amino acids. CDR3 sequence (DNA): TGCAGCGTCGGTCGACAGGAAGGGGCCTACGAGCAGTACTTC. Its protein is CSVGRQEGAYEQYF.

V gene TRBV21-1 combines with J gene TRBJ2-7; the D call of TRBD1 is as the table states it, not checked on the DNA. TRBV21-1 is a listed pseudogene. The CDR3 is 14 amino acids. The CDR3 nucleotides are TGTGCCAGCAGCTCCGGACAGGGCTCCTACGAGCAGTACTTC. It codes for CASSSGQGSYEQYF.

The chain has TRBV5-1 and TRBJ1-2, with 8 bases matching TRBD1. The CDR3 spans 15 residues. Germline CDR1 SGHRS, CDR2 YFSETQ. Trimming cost V 0 bases and J 2 bases; bases outside gene matches: 3. The CDR3 spells CASSLGQGTNYGYTF. As DNA, the CDR3 is TGCGCCAGCAGCTTGGGACAGGGGACAAACTATGGCTACACCTTC.

The gene calls are TRBV5-1 and TRBJ2-3; 7 positions match TRBD1. The junction had 3 bases not matched to a gene; V was cut back by 4 bases and J by 1 base. In germline, CDR1 is SGHRS, CDR2 YFSETQ. The CDR3 contains 14 residues. The CDR3 bases are TGCGCCAGCAGCGAAGACAGGGGCACAGATACGCAGTATTTT. It codes for CASSEDRGTDTQYF.

The genes are TRBV7-9 and TRBJ1-4; tentative D call: TRBD1 (6 bases). This CDR3 has 15 amino acids. V shed 5 bases and J shed 7 bases, with 17 bases lying between them. Germline V gene data show CDR1 as SEHNR and CDR2 as FQNEAQ (reference sequence). The CDR3 spells CASSPKVQGSEKLFF. The CDR3 DNA reads as TGTGCCAGCAGCCCAAAGGTCCAGGGGAGTGAAAAACTGTTTTTT.

This clone has more than one count but fewer than ten. The genes are TRBV7-2 and TRBJ1-3, with a possible D match to TRBD1 (6 bases). With 5 bases removed from V and 7 bases from J, the gap between germline ends came to 15 bases. This CDR3 contains 14 residues. Germline CDR1 SGHTA, CDR2 FQGNSA. The CDR3 here is CASSLRTARNTIYF. The CDR3 nucleotides are TGTGCCAGCAGCCTCAGGACAGCTCGGAACACCATATATTTT. The whole variable domain, remainder taken from reference TRBV7-2 and TRBJ1-3, is GAGVSQSPSNKVTEKGKDVELRCDPISGHTALYWYRQSLGQGLEFLIYFQGNSAPDKSGLPSDRFSAERTGGSVSTLTIQRTQQEDSAVYLCASSLRTARNTIYFGEGSWLTVV.

The V call is TRBV14, the J call TRBJ2-1; TRBD2 matches at 9 bases. This CDR3 is 16 amino acids long. After removal of 3 bases from V and 7 bases from J, the junction contained 10 bases not matched to a gene. The germline V gene encodes CDR1 SGHDN and CDR2 FVKESK. For the CDR3, the DNA is TGTGCCAGCAGCCATCGTGCGGGGGGGCAGGGGAATGAGCAGTTCTTC. This gives the protein CASSHRAGGQGNEQFF. Full variable domain (outside the CDR3, taken from reference TRBV14 and TRBJ2-1): EAGVTQFPSHSVIEKGQTVTLRCDPISGHDNLYWYRRVMGKEIKFLLHFVKESKQDESGMPNNRFLAERTGGTYSTLKVQPAELEDSGVYFCASSHRAGGQGNEQFFGPGTRLTVL.

The chain has TRBV7-8 and TRBJ2-7, with TRBD2 matching 7 bases. Losses at the gene ends were 5 bases for V and 2 bases for J; bases not matched to a gene: 9. Per germline, CDR1 SGHVS and CDR2 FQNEAQ. The CDR3 sequence is 15 residues long. Here the CDR3 reads CASSRGLAEAYEQYF. The DNA for the CDR3 is TGTGCCAGCAGCCGCGGTCTAGCGGAGGCCTACGAGCAGTACTTC.

This chain connects TRBV29-1 to TRBJ2-1, with TRBD1 matching over 9 bases. In germline, CDR1 is SQVTM, CDR2 ANQGSEA. V lost 1 base and J lost 3; bases outside the gene matches: 7. The CDR3 contains 16 residues. CDR3 bases: TGCAGCGTTGAAGGGGGCACAGGGGGCGTCTACAATGAGCAGTTCTTC. Translated, it gives CSVEGGTGGVYNEQFF.